One and the same sample provided the 18 T cell receptor beta chains below, sequenced in a study of OX40 agonist ivuxolimab in advanced cancers. Libraries were prepared by immunoSEQ multiplex PCR; TCRdb keeps only in-frame clonotypes and omits some of them. The sample lists just under 80,000 clones, roughly four fifths seen once, with more than 20% in the top ten. The input for sequencing was CD4+ or CD8+ T cells sorted from blood, taken in a trial of the OX40 agonist ivuxolimab. The receptors stem from an adult with an advanced solid tumor such as melanoma, head and neck, liver or kidney cancer.

The chain has TRBV11-2 and TRBJ2-7; D is possibly TRBD1 (5 bases). This CDR3 has 14 residues. V was trimmed by 2 bases and J by 0 bases, leaving 8 bases between them. The germline CDR1 and CDR2 sequences are SGHAT and FQNNGV. The CDR3 DNA follows: TGTGCCAGCAGCTTACTTCAGGGCTCCTACGAGCAGTACTTC. Residues: CASSLLQGSYEQYF. The full variable domain, rest sourced from reference TRBV11-2 and TRBJ2-7, is EAGVAQSPRYKIIEKRQSVAFWCNPISGHATLYWYQQILGQGPKLLIQFQNNGVVDDSQLPKDRFSAERLKGVDSTLKIQPAKLEDSAVYLCASSLLQGSYEQYFGPGTRLTVT.

The rearrangement joins TRBV6-5 to TRBJ2-3; no definite D call. The germline V and J ends were trimmed by 2 bases and 6 bases, with 9 bases remaining between them. CDR1 and CDR2 from the germline V gene are MNHEY and SVGAGI. The CDR3 is made up of 13 amino acids. CDR3 sequence reads: CASSYHLRDTQYF. The DNA of the CDR3 is TGTGCCAGCAGTTACCATTTAAGGGATACGCAGTATTTT.

The chain joins TRBV11-2 to TRBJ2-7; 7 positions match TRBD2. Germline V gene lookup returns CDR1 SGHAT and CDR2 FQNNGV. Trimming removed 7 bases from V and 5 bases from J; junction bases left unmatched: 2. The CDR3 sequence is 11 residues long. The CDR3 DNA sequence: TGTGCCAGCAAGCTAGCGGACGAGCAGTACTTC. It encodes CASKLADEQYF. The full variable domain, rest sourced from reference TRBV11-2 and TRBJ2-7, is EAGVAQSPRYKIIEKRQSVAFWCNPISGHATLYWYQQILGQGPKLLIQFQNNGVVDDSQLPKDRFSAERLKGVDSTLKIQPAKLEDSAVYLCASKLADEQYFGPGTRLTVT.

This rearrangement joins TRBV19 to TRBJ2-2, with D perhaps matching TRBD1 (7 bases). The CDR3 is made up of 13 amino acids. Trimming took 4 bases from V and 7 from J, leaving 10 bases between them. Germline V gene lookup returns CDR1 LNHDA and CDR2 SQIVND (reference sequence). The CDR3 region is CASSTRGDGELFF. CDR3 DNA: TGTGCCAGTAGTACCAGGGGGGACGGGGAGCTGTTTTTT.

The chain uses TRBV5-1 and TRBJ2-1; possibly TRBD1 for D (5 bases). Trimming took off 0 bases at V and 7 bases at J, with 11 bases between the two ends. Looked up from germline, CDR1 is SGHRS and CDR2 is YFSETQ. The CDR3 has 14 amino acids. The CDR3 DNA reads TGCGCCAGCAGCTTGGGGCAGGGTCATAATGAGCAGTTCTTC. Encoded protein: CASSLGQGHNEQFF.

The V call is TRBV27, the J call TRBJ1-1; D may be TRBD1 (5 bases). The germline gives CDR1 MNHEY, CDR2 SMNVEV (reference sequence). With 0 bases removed from V and 1 base from J, the gap between germline ends came to 9 bases. The CDR3 is made up of 15 amino acids. DNA of the CDR3: TGTGCCAGCAGTTTATCGGGACGGTGGAACACTGAAGCTTTCTTT. Its translation is CASSLSGRWNTEAFF.

The V and J genes are TRBV19 and TRBJ2-1; 8 positions match TRBD2. This CDR3 is built from 16 residues. Germline CDR1 and CDR2: LNHDA and SQIVND (reference sequence). V trimming: 6 bases; J trimming: 4 bases; junction bases outside the gene matches: 11. CDR3 sequence reads: CASRTQSGSTYNEQFF. Here the CDR3 DNA reads TGTGCCAGTAGAACTCAGAGCGGGAGTACATACAATGAGCAGTTCTTC.

This clone has a handful of counts. The chain has TRBV5-1 and TRBJ2-3, with 9 bases fitting TRBD2. The CDR3 covers 14 residues. Germline CDR1 reads SGHRS; CDR2 reads YFSETQ. The V and J ends lost 4 bases and 5 bases, in that order; junction bases with no gene match: 5. The CDR3 bases are TGCGCCAGCAGCCTACGGACTAGCGAAGATACGCAGTATTTT. As protein: CASSLRTSEDTQYF.

The J gene is TRBJ2-5, the V gene TRBV18; D gene ambiguous. The germline V gene encodes CDR1 KGHSH and CDR2 LQKENI. The V end was cut by 4 bases, the J end by 5 bases, with 14 bases between. There are 14 residues in the CDR3. Here the CDR3 reads CASSLSKGSETQYF. CDR3 DNA: TGTGCCAGCTCACTATCTAAGGGATCGGAGACCCAGTACTTC.

This clone turned up a few times. In nucleotides, the CDR3 is TGTGCCAGCAGTTTAGCCGGGACAGGGATACGGTATGGCTACACCTTC. Amino acids: CASSLAGTGIRYGYTF. V gene TRBV27 combines with J gene TRBJ1-2, with 9 nucleotides matching TRBD1. J lost 5 bases, V lost 2 bases, and 9 bases had no gene match. The CDR3 loop spans 16 amino acids. Germline CDR1 MNHEY, CDR2 SMNVEV (reference sequence).

The J gene is TRBJ1-2, the V gene TRBV28; possibly TRBD1 for D (6 bases). Looked up from germline, CDR1 is MDHEN and CDR2 is SYDVKM. CDR3 size: 15 residues. The V end was cut by 5 bases, the J end by 4 bases, with 17 bases between. The CDR3 is CASSPEDRGTYGYTF. In DNA, the CDR3 is TGTGCCAGCAGTCCCGAGGACAGAGGGACCTATGGCTACACCTTC.

This clone was detected once. V and J are TRBV19 and TRBJ1-3, with 8 bases lining up with TRBD1. V trimming: 6 bases; J trimming: 3 bases; junction bases outside the gene matches: 7. Germline V lookup: CDR1 LNHDA, CDR2 SQIVND (reference sequence). CDR3 size: 15 residues. The CDR3 DNA follows: TGTGCCAGTAGCGCCCAGGGGGCTCGTGGAAACACCATATATTTT. This encodes CASSAQGARGNTIYF.

This clone was seen a few times. The J gene is TRBJ2-3, the V gene TRBV27; D is perhaps TRBD1 (5 bases). V lost 5 bases to trimming and J lost 1 base, with 16 bases between them. Germline assignment: CDR1 MNHEY and CDR2 SMNVEV (reference sequence). This CDR3 comprises 16 residues. The CDR3 here is CASSPIDSSGTDTQYF. The CDR3 nucleotides are TGTGCCAGCAGTCCGATCGACAGCTCTGGCACAGATACGCAGTATTTT.

The chain joins TRBV20-1 to TRBJ2-7, with D perhaps TRBD1 or TRBD2 (5 bases each). Germline V CDR1 and CDR2: DFQATT, SNEGSKA (reference sequence). With 6 bases removed from V and 2 bases from J, the gap between germline ends came to 8 bases. The CDR3 length is 11 residues. The CDR3 loop reads CSAGTAYEQYF. The CDR3 DNA reads TGCAGTGCCGGGACGGCCTACGAGCAGTACTTC.

The gene calls are TRBV6-1 and TRBJ2-7; 7 positions match TRBD2. Unmatched junction bases numbered 2, after V lost 8 bases and J lost 4 bases. Looked up from germline, CDR1 is MNHNS and CDR2 is SASEGT. This CDR3 has 11 amino acids. CDR3 loop: CASGEGYEQYF. In nucleotides, the CDR3 is TGTGCCAGCGGGGAGGGATACGAGCAGTACTTC.

This chain uses TRBV5-6 with TRBJ2-5; a weak D match, TRBD2 (6 bases). The CDR3 consists of 14 residues. Between the trimmed V and J ends, which lost 4 bases and 7 bases, there was a span of 17 bases. Germline V CDR1 and CDR2: SGHDT, YYEEEE. The CDR3 DNA is TGTGCCAGCAGCACCGGGACTGCAGCAGGGACCCAGTACTTC. It is translated as CASSTGTAAGTQYF.

J is TRBJ1-5 and V is TRBV19; possible D gene TRBD1, 6 bases. Germline assignment: CDR1 LNHDA and CDR2 SQIVND (reference sequence). Trimming left V 6 bases short and J 5 bases short, with 17 bases between. CDR3 length: 15 residues. CDR3 protein: CASRASRGGDQPQHF. CDR3 nucleotides: TGTGCCAGTAGGGCCTCGCGAGGGGGGGATCAGCCCCAGCATTTT. Combining the CDR3 with reference TRBV19 and TRBJ1-5 gives the whole variable domain DGGITQSPKYLFRKEGQNVTLSCEQNLNHDAMYWYRQDPGQGLRLIYYSQIVNDFQKGDIAEGYSVSREKKESFPLTVTSAQKNPTAFYLCASRASRGGDQPQHFGDGTRLSIL.

The rearrangement links TRBV19 to TRBJ1-2; the match to TRBD1 covers 8 bases. This CDR3 is 18 amino acids long. Germline values: CDR1 LNHDA, CDR2 SQIVND (reference sequence). V was clipped by 3 bases and J by 7 bases; unmatched bases: 19. The CDR3 region is CASSILGGQGALQSGYTF. The CDR3 DNA sequence: TGTGCCAGTAGTATCCTGGGAGGACAGGGCGCCCTTCAATCTGGCTACACCTTC. Variable domain in full (rest from reference TRBV19 and TRBJ1-2): DGGITQSPKYLFRKEGQNVTLSCEQNLNHDAMYWYRQDPGQGLRLIYYSQIVNDFQKGDIAEGYSVSREKKESFPLTVTSAQKNPTAFYLCASSILGGQGALQSGYTFGSGTRLTVV.